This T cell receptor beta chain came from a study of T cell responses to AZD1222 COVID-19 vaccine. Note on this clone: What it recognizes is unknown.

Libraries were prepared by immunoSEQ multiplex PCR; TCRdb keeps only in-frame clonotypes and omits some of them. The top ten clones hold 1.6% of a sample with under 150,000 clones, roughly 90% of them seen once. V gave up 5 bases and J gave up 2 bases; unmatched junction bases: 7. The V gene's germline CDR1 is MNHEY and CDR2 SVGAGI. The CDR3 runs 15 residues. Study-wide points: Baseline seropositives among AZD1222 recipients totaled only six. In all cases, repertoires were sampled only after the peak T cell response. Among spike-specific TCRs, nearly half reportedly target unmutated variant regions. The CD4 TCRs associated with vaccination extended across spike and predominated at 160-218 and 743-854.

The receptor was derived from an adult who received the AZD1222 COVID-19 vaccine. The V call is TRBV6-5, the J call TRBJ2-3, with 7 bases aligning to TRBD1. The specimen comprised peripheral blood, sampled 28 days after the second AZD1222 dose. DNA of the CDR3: TGTGCCAGCAGTACCTCAGGGGGTAACACAGATACGCAGTATTTT. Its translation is CASSTSGGNTDTQYF.